This TCR beta chain is from a study of beta chain features in type 1 diabetes. Study-wide results and limits: For patients, the naive, central memory and Treg TCRB repertoires appeared more alike than for healthy donors. Whatever favoring of shorter templates PCR might show would apply equally to patients and controls. Highly expressing activated T cells could be over-counted with a cDNA template. Type 1 diabetes patients had TCRB CDR3s that were shorter (moderately but significantly so) in all four CD4+ subsets. VDJ junctions sequenced from type 1 diabetes patients showed fewer insertions and more deletions.

The V and J ends lost 2 bases and 5 bases, in that order; junction bases with no gene match: 8. This CDR3 comprises 16 residues. Looked up from germline, CDR1 is LGHNA and CDR2 is YNFKEQ. This clone has ten or more counts. No antigen is known for it. Expressed TCRB transcripts were sequenced after all isolated RNA was converted to cDNA. Only in-frame clones appear in the TCRdb table, and some are missing; sequencing was by immunoSEQ multiplex PCR. The sample holds roughly 290,000 clones, around 16% seen once. The chain combines TRBV4-2 with TRBJ2-3, with TRBD2 matching over 9 bases. This TCR came from a man younger than 30 with type 1 diabetes. Sequenced material: naive CD4+ T cells from blood. The CDR3 nucleotides read TGTGCCAGCAGCCAACCGGGACTAGCAGGTCGAGATACGCAGTATTTT. Translating gives CASSQPGLAGRDTQYF.